The 7 T cell receptor beta chains given below trace back to one sample, sequenced in a study of OX40 agonist ivuxolimab in advanced cancers. The method was immunoSEQ multiplex PCR; TCRdb's version includes in-frame clones alone and lacks a portion of them. The sample has tens of thousands of clones, 77% seen once. This specimen was CD4+ or CD8+ T cells sorted from blood, taken in a trial of the OX40 agonist ivuxolimab. The receptors come from an adult with an advanced solid tumor such as melanoma, head and neck, liver or kidney cancer.

V usage is TRBV6-5 and J usage is TRBJ1-1; no clear D. Trimming cost V 6 bases and J 1 base, with 9 bases left between them. The CDR3 runs to 13 residues. Germline V gives CDR1 MNHEY, CDR2 SVGAGI. Here the CDR3 DNA reads TGTGCCAGCAGGCCCGTTTGGAACACTGAAGCTTTCTTT. Protein sequence: CASRPVWNTEAFF.

This clone showed up just once. The gene calls are TRBV6-1 and TRBJ1-1, with 11 bases identical to TRBD1. Germline CDR1 is MNHNS and CDR2 is SASEGT. CDR3 size: 12 residues. V lost 6 bases, J lost 11 bases, and 5 bases stayed unmatched. CDR3 nucleotides: TGTGCCAGCAGAGATGGGACAGGGGGTGCTTTCTTT. This sequence encodes CASRDGTGGAFF.

The CDR3 reads CASSLERLAGETQYF. The DNA for the CDR3 is TGTGCCAGCAGCTTAGAAAGGCTAGCTGGAGAGACCCAGTACTTC. V and J are TRBV7-8 and TRBJ2-5; maybe TRBD2 (5 bases). The CDR3 runs 15 residues. The V end was cut by 1 base, the J end by 4 bases, with 13 bases between. The germline V gene encodes CDR1 SGHVS and CDR2 FQNEAQ.

This sequence joins TRBV5-1 and TRBJ2-7, with 13 bases matching TRBD2. J lost 7 bases, V lost 1 base, and 8 bases had no gene match. The CDR3 loop spans 16 amino acids. Germline-derived CDR1 and CDR2 are SGHRS and YFSETQ. CDR3 nucleotide sequence: TGCGCCAGCAGCTTGCGGACTAGCGGGGGAGTTCGGGAGCAGTACTTC. Its translation is CASSLRTSGGVREQYF.

The chain has TRBV21-1 and TRBJ2-3; the table assigns TRBD1, which was not confirmed against the DNA. TRBV21-1 constitutes a pseudogene. The CDR3 covers 12 residues. This CDR3 is CTRTDRTDTQYF. The CDR3 region has the DNA TGTACCAGGACAGATCGCACAGATACGCAGTATTTT.

The rearrangement joins TRBV27 to TRBJ1-4; tentative D call: TRBD1 (6 bases). Deletions cut 2 bases from V and 7 bases from J, with 20 bases between. CDR3 size: 17 residues. The germline CDR1 and CDR2 sequences are MNHEY and SMNVEV (reference sequence). CDR3 DNA sequence: TGTGCCAGCAGTTTAAAAGATCTGCGGGGGCGCGGTGAAAAACTGTTTTTT. Its protein product is CASSLKDLRGRGEKLFF.

In its sample, this clone was seen a few times. Within the sample, other DNA sequences also encode this same CDR3. This chain joins TRBV10-3 and TRBJ1-1; D not resolved. The V and J ends lost 3 bases and 3 bases respectively, with 8 bases between them. The CDR3 is 13 amino acids. CDR1 and CDR2 (germline): ENHRY, SYGVKD. The DNA of the CDR3 is TGTGCCATCAGTGAACGGGAGGACACTGAAGCTTTCTTT. This gives the protein CAISEREDTEAFF.